This T cell receptor beta chain was observed in a study of naive and memory T cell subsets. Looked up from germline, CDR1 is SGHDN and CDR2 is FVKESK. Trimming shortened V by 1 base and J by 2 bases, and 7 bases separated the two germline ends. The CDR3 totals 14 residues. This clonotype was counted ten times or more. An oligonucleotide containing a UMI was ligated to the 3' end of TCR cDNA. Reverse transcription used DNase-treated unsorted total RNA, aiming for 1 to 1000 ng. Amplification of ligated cDNA took four PCR rounds with SP2 and nested alpha and beta constant primers. Alpha and beta constant region primers primed reverse transcription for blood and skin samples. Via MiXCR, TCRdb re-called the 5' RACE reads, giving one row per CDR3 protein. The sample includes 55,000 to 70,000 distinct CDR3 sequences, about 7.2% seen only once; the top ten take about a tenth.

The clonotype was recovered from a male donor in good health. The rearrangement joins TRBV14 to TRBJ2-3, with D possibly TRBD2 on 5 matching bases. The CDR3 reads CASSQVGLTDTQYF. The CDR3, as DNA: TGTGCCAGCAGCCAAGTAGGACTCACAGATACGCAGTATTTT.